These 28 T cell receptor beta chains came from one sample sequenced in a study of blood T cell repertoires in COVID-19. The method was immunoSEQ multiplex PCR; TCRdb's version includes in-frame clones alone and lacks a portion of them. Here the sample spans under 200,000 clones, under 85% being singletons. Specimen: peripheral blood. All receptors derive from a man in his 60s who had recovered from COVID-19.

The V gene is TRBV6-1, the J gene TRBJ2-7; the match to TRBD1 covers 10 bases. Trimming removed 1 base from V and 3 bases from J; junction bases left unmatched: 3. CDR3 length equals 15 residues. Germline V gene lookup returns CDR1 MNHNS and CDR2 SASEGT. The CDR3 here is CASSEGGQGVYEQYF. In nucleotides, the CDR3 is TGTGCCAGCAGTGAAGGAGGACAGGGGGTCTACGAGCAGTACTTC.

This clone was observed at least ten times. The genes are TRBV29-1 and TRBJ1-1, with D possibly matching TRBD1 (6 bases). V gave up 7 bases and J gave up 4 bases, with 16 bases separating them. Germline CDR1 SQVTM, CDR2 ANQGSEA. The CDR3 extends over 13 amino acids. CDR3 in amino acids: CSAEREGGTEAFF. The CDR3 coding sequence is TGCAGCGCCGAAAGGGAAGGGGGCACTGAAGCTTTCTTT.

The gene calls are TRBV7-7 and TRBJ2-2; D is unresolved. The CDR3 is 11 amino acids. In germline, CDR1 is SSHAT, CDR2 FNYEAQ (reference sequence). CDR3 region: CAVKEAGELFF. Here the CDR3 DNA reads TGTGCAGTCAAAGAGGCCGGGGAGCTGTTTTTT.

The rearrangement links TRBV2 to TRBJ1-5; D may be TRBD1 (6 bases). V shed 4 bases and J shed 4 bases, with 14 bases lying between them. The CDR3 is 15 amino acids. Germline values: CDR1 SNHLY, CDR2 FYNNEI. CDR3 in amino acids: CASSASQGPNQPQHF. The CDR3 DNA reads TGTGCCAGCAGTGCCAGTCAGGGGCCTAATCAGCCCCAGCATTTT.

In its sample, this clone was seen once. V gene TRBV10-3 combines with J gene TRBJ2-5; 8 bases are a match to TRBD1. The CDR3 is 18 amino acids. Per the germline V gene, CDR1 is ENHRY and CDR2 is SYGVKD. V shed 2 bases and J 0 bases; nucleotides not matched to a gene: 11. The CDR3 sequence: CAISERGQGRVDQETQYF. CDR3 bases: TGTGCCATCAGTGAGAGAGGACAGGGTAGGGTAGACCAAGAGACCCAGTACTTC.

The V call is TRBV6-5, the J call TRBJ2-3, with a possible D match to TRBD1 (7 bases). V lost 6 bases and J lost 14, with 21 bases in between. This CDR3 contains 13 residues. Germline assignment: CDR1 MNHEY and CDR2 SVGAGI. The CDR3 region is CASRPPGAGGSYF. The CDR3 DNA is TGTGCCAGCAGACCCCCGGGGGCAGGGGGATCGTATTTT.

The chain recombines TRBV24-1 with TRBJ2-1; 7 bases are shared with TRBD1. Germline V gene sequence: CDR1 KGHDR, CDR2 SFDVKD. CDR3 size: 17 residues. Trimming cost V 1 base and J 3 bases; bases outside gene matches: 8. The CDR3 region has the DNA TGTGCCACCAGTGATTTAAATGGACAGGCCGGCTACAATGAGCAGTTCTTC. This sequence encodes CATSDLNGQAGYNEQFF.

The chain is built from TRBV6-5 and TRBJ1-2, with 8 bases matching TRBD1. V shed 6 bases, J shed 4 bases, and the junction held 10 bases outside the gene matches. Germline V gene sequence: CDR1 MNHEY, CDR2 SVGAGI. The CDR3 extends over 15 amino acids. CDR3 region: CASSPGTGIPYGYTF. The CDR3 bases are TGTGCCAGCAGCCCCGGGACAGGTATTCCCTATGGCTACACCTTC.

The chain couples TRBV3-1 (or the pseudogene TRBV3-2) to TRBJ1-1; TRBD1 aligns across 12 bases. CDR1 is LGHDT and CDR2 is YNNKEL in the germline V gene (reference sequence). The CDR3 consists of 16 residues. J lost 4 bases, V lost 4 bases, and 7 bases had no gene match. Here the CDR3 DNA reads TGTGCCAGCAGCCGGGGGACAGGGGGCAGGAGCACTGAAGCTTTCTTT. It specifies CASSRGTGGRSTEAFF.

This chain connects TRBV12-3 or TRBV12-4 to TRBJ1-5; no clear D gene. Trimming left V 3 bases short and J 4 bases short, with 7 bases between. The CDR3 spans 13 residues. The CDR3 region is CASSLSENQPQHF. CDR3 bases: TGTGCCAGCAGTTTGAGTGAGAATCAGCCCCAGCATTTT.

This chain links TRBV11-2 with TRBJ2-3; D may be TRBD2 (7 bases). V was shortened by 0 bases and J by 4 bases, with 11 bases between the two germline ends. This CDR3 comprises 15 residues. CDR1 is SGHAT, CDR2 FQNNGV, per germline. CDR3 sequence reads: CASSLEGGGPDTQYF. The CDR3 DNA follows: TGTGCCAGCAGCTTAGAGGGGGGGGGCCCAGATACGCAGTATTTT.

V and J are TRBV6-1 and TRBJ1-5; the D gene is possibly TRBD1 (6 bases). Germline CDR1 reads MNHNS; CDR2 reads SASEGT. V lost 4 bases and J lost 0, with 19 bases in between. The CDR3 is 18 amino acids. CDR3 amino acids: CASSVRGQAVYSNQPQHF. CDR3 sequence (DNA): TGTGCCAGCAGTGTAAGGGGACAAGCGGTATATAGCAATCAGCCCCAGCATTTT.

This chain connects TRBV7-9 to TRBJ2-3, with no clear D. Trimming cost V 0 bases and J 1 base, with 11 bases left between them. Germline V gene data show CDR1 as SEHNR and CDR2 as FQNEAQ (reference sequence). The CDR3 spans 16 residues. CDR3 coding DNA: TGTGCCAGCAGCTTAGCCCGAACAGCAGGCACAGATACGCAGTATTTT. Protein: CASSLARTAGTDTQYF.

The CDR3 DNA sequence: TGTGCCAGCAGACAGGGAGCAACTAATGAAAAACTGTTTTTT. Its protein is CASRQGATNEKLFF. The rearrangement joins TRBV28 to TRBJ1-4; D possibly corresponds to TRBD1 (6 bases). Deletions cut 6 bases from V and 0 bases from J, with 8 bases between. The CDR3 consists of 14 residues. Germline values: CDR1 MDHEN, CDR2 SYDVKM.

This chain joins TRBV11-2 and TRBJ2-3; weak D call: TRBD1 (5 bases). V was shortened by 3 bases and J by 6 bases, with 10 bases between the two germline ends. The CDR3 spans 13 residues. CDR1 is SGHAT, CDR2 FQNNGV, per germline. The DNA of the CDR3 is TGTGCCAGCAGCTTTGGCAGGGCCGATACGCAGTATTTT. It codes for CASSFGRADTQYF.

CDR3 region: CASSQGAGRGYYGYTF. The CDR3 DNA follows: TGTGCCAGCAGCCAAGGGGCGGGACGGGGATACTATGGCTACACCTTC. The gene calls are TRBV3-1 (or the pseudogene TRBV3-2) and TRBJ1-2; D is perhaps TRBD1 (5 bases). Trimming cost V 1 base and J 3 bases, with 15 bases left between them. The CDR3 has 16 residues. The germline gives CDR1 LGHDT, CDR2 YNNKEL (reference sequence).

The CDR3 coding sequence is TGCAGCGTTCAGGTTCCCTCCAATGAGCAGTTCTTC. Translated, it gives CSVQVPSNEQFF. The chain recombines TRBV29-1 with TRBJ2-1, with D hard to call. Trimming took 5 bases from V and 6 from J, leaving 11 bases between them. This CDR3 contains 12 residues. CDR1 is SQVTM and CDR2 is ANQGSEA in the germline V gene.

This clone was found a few times. The chain has TRBV27 and TRBJ1-2, with D possibly matching TRBD1 (5 bases). This CDR3 region has 13 residues. Trimming cost V 5 bases and J 9 bases, with 16 bases left between them. CDR1 is MNHEY, CDR2 SMNVEV, per germline (reference sequence). CDR3 loop: CASSGGTPYRYTF. The CDR3 DNA is TGTGCCAGCAGTGGCGGGACGCCGTATCGCTACACCTTC.

This rearrangement joins TRBV9 to TRBJ2-1; 9 positions match TRBD2. This CDR3 region has 16 residues. Per the germline V gene, CDR1 is SGDLS and CDR2 is YYNGEE. The V segment lost 0 bases and the J segment 2 bases; nucleotides outside the gene matches: 3. CDR3 loop: CASSVEGTSPYNEQFF. For the CDR3, the DNA is TGTGCCAGCAGCGTAGAGGGGACTAGCCCCTACAATGAGCAGTTCTTC.

This rearrangement joins TRBV9 to TRBJ1-3; no reliable D call. The V gene's germline CDR1 is SGDLS and CDR2 YYNGEE. This CDR3 is built from 14 residues. Trimming cost V 4 bases and J 0 bases, with 8 bases left between them. The CDR3, as DNA: TGTGCCAGCAGCAGCCCGAACTCTGGAAACACCATATATTTT. This translates into CASSSPNSGNTIYF.

This clone occurred a few times. This chain connects TRBV2 to TRBJ2-3; TRBD2 is a possible D gene (6 bases). Between the trimmed V and J ends, which lost 0 bases and 2 bases, there was a span of 9 bases. Germline CDR1 reads SNHLY; CDR2 reads FYNNEI. The CDR3 covers 15 residues. The DNA of the CDR3 is TGTGCCAGCAGTGAAGCGACGGGGGACACAGATACGCAGTATTTT. This sequence encodes CASSEATGDTDTQYF.

The rearrangement uses TRBV18 and TRBJ2-4; 7 bases fit TRBD1. The junction had 6 bases not matched to a gene; V was cut back by 4 bases and J by 6 bases. Germline V gene data show CDR1 as KGHSH and CDR2 as LQKENI. The CDR3 runs 14 residues. The CDR3 DNA reads as TGTGCCAGCTCACTACAGGGGCCGGGAAACATTCAGTACTTC. Translation gives CASSLQGPGNIQYF.

V gene TRBV6-5 combines with J gene TRBJ2-7, with a tentative D call TRBD1 (6 bases). The CDR3 is 15 residues long. CDR1 and CDR2 from the germline V gene are MNHEY and SVGAGI. Trimming removed 3 bases from V and 5 bases from J, with 17 bases in between. The CDR3 sequence: CASSYRHRVAHEQYF. The CDR3 DNA reads as TGTGCCAGCAGTTATCGGCACAGGGTGGCACACGAGCAGTACTTC.

The table lists this clone with a count of one. The genes are TRBV11-3 and TRBJ2-3; D may be TRBD1 (5 bases). Per the germline V gene, CDR1 is SGHNT and CDR2 is YENEEA. Trimming stripped 1 base from V and 0 bases from J, with 11 bases between. The CDR3 covers 16 residues. Written as DNA, the CDR3 is TGTGCCAGCAGCTTAGGACAGAGTTTTAGCACAGATACGCAGTATTTT. It yields the protein CASSLGQSFSTDTQYF.

The chain has TRBV10-3 and TRBJ2-2; no reliable D call. The germline gives CDR1 ENHRY, CDR2 SYGVKD. Trimming removed 3 bases at V and 0 bases at J, with 8 bases between. This CDR3 is 15 amino acids long. DNA of the CDR3: TGTGCCATCAGTGACAGGAAGACGAACACCGGGGAGCTGTTTTTT. Its protein product is CAISDRKTNTGELFF.

The chain joins TRBV28 to TRBJ2-1, with 10 bases fitting TRBD1. From germline, CDR1 is MDHEN and CDR2 SYDVKM. The CDR3 totals 16 residues. V gave up 7 bases and J gave up 6 bases; unmatched junction bases: 12. The CDR3 DNA reads as TGTGCCAGCATCTCCCCTGACAGGGGGCGTCTCAATGAGCAGTTCTTC. Amino acids: CASISPDRGRLNEQFF.

The rearrangement links TRBV5-1 to TRBJ2-2; 9 bases fit TRBD1. The CDR3 loop spans 16 amino acids. The trim removed 3 bases at V and 4 bases at J, leaving 7 bases unmatched. Germline lookup yields CDR1 SGHRS and CDR2 YFSETQ. CDR3 in amino acids: CASSSTGGDSTGELFF. The CDR3 region has the DNA TGCGCCAGCAGCTCGACAGGGGGAGACTCCACCGGGGAGCTGTTTTTT.

The gene calls are TRBV6-4 and TRBJ2-3; perhaps TRBD2 as D (5 bases). Germline loops: CDR1 MRHNA, CDR2 SNTAGT. The CDR3 spans 14 residues. V gave up 3 bases and J gave up 2 bases, with 9 bases separating them. The CDR3 DNA is TGTGCCAGCAGTGAGGCCGGGAACACAGATACGCAGTATTTT. It yields the protein CASSEAGNTDTQYF.